A selection of T cell receptor beta chains follows, all from one sample in a study of primary melanoma T cells and metastatic recurrence. Using immunoSEQ multiplex PCR, the repertoire was profiled, and TCRdb retains in-frame clones only, with some absent. The profile shows 140 or so clones, 82% of them singletons. Source material: melanoma tumor tissue. The receptors here all came from a human donor with melanoma. Both conserved end residues are part of each CDR3. D genes are given only for firm matches. Clone size is given for some rows only: seen once, a few or many times, or a class if the clone is expanded.

abundance: -; d_gene: -; j_gene: TRBJ2-7; v_gene: TRBV10-2; CDR3nt: TGCGCCAGTGGGGCTTCCCACTCGGGGGAGCAGTACTTC; CDR3aa: CASGASHSGEQYF
abundance: -; d_gene: -; j_gene: TRBJ1-5; v_gene: TRBV11-3; CDR3nt: TGTGCCAGCAGCTCCAAGGGGTACAAGCGGGCCCCAGAGCATTTT; CDR3aa: CASSSKGYKRAPEHF
abundance: -; d_gene: TRBD2; j_gene: TRBJ2-3; v_gene: TRBV19; CDR3nt: TGTGCCAGTAGTATGGGGACTAGCGGCCTCGATACGCAGTATTTT; CDR3aa: CASSMGTSGLDTQYF
abundance: -; d_gene: -; j_gene: TRBJ2-5; v_gene: TRBV6-8; CDR3nt: TGTGCCAGCAGTTACACAATCCCGGGGGTCCAGTACTTC; CDR3aa: CASSYTIPGVQYF
abundance: -; d_gene: -; j_gene: TRBJ1-4; v_gene: TRBV7-2; CDR3nt: TGTGCCAGCAGCTTTTCCCGGAGGGAAAAACTGTTTTTT; CDR3aa: CASSFSRREKLFF
abundance: -; d_gene: -; j_gene: TRBJ2-4; v_gene: TRBV18; CDR3nt: TGTGCCAGCAACGACGGAGCCAAAAACATTCAGTACTTC; CDR3aa: CASNDGAKNIQYF
abundance: -; d_gene: -; j_gene: TRBJ1-6; v_gene: TRBV11-3; CDR3nt: TGTGCCAGCACCATCCTGGGCGGGAATTCACCCCTCCACTTT; CDR3aa: CASTILGGNSPLHF
abundance: -; d_gene: -; j_gene: TRBJ1-2; v_gene: TRBV2; CDR3nt: TGTGCCAGCATCCAGGGGCCGTATGGCTACACCTTC; CDR3aa: CASIQGPYGYTF
abundance: -; d_gene: -; j_gene: TRBJ1-2; v_gene: TRBV18; CDR3nt: TGTGCCAGCTCACCGGATGGGTCTGGGTTTAAGGGCTACACCTTC; CDR3aa: CASSPDGSGFKGYTF
abundance: -; d_gene: -; j_gene: TRBJ1-4; v_gene: TRBV11-3; CDR3nt: TGTGCCAGCAGCCAAGGTCAAGAGGGGCCTCCGGGTGGTGAAAAACTGTTTTTT; CDR3aa: CASSQGQEGPPGGEKLFF
abundance: -; d_gene: -; j_gene: TRBJ1-2; v_gene: TRBV30; CDR3nt: TGTGCCCGGACACGGGCCAACTATGGCTACACCTTC; CDR3aa: CARTRANYGYTF
abundance: -; d_gene: -; j_gene: TRBJ2-3; v_gene: TRBV12-5; CDR3nt: TGTGCCGGCGGGGCGGGCTACACAGATACGCAGTATTTT; CDR3aa: CAGGAGYTDTQYF
abundance: -; d_gene: TRBD1; j_gene: TRBJ2-7; v_gene: TRBV18; CDR3nt: TGTGCCAGCTCACCAGCAGGGGGAGCCTACGAGCAGTACTTC; CDR3aa: CASSPAGGAYEQYF
abundance: -; d_gene: -; j_gene: TRBJ2-3; v_gene: TRBV5-1; CDR3nt: TGCGCCAGCAGCTTGGGGGCAGCTCGAGATACGCAGTATTTT; CDR3aa: CASSLGAARDTQYF
abundance: -; d_gene: TRBD1; j_gene: TRBJ2-7; v_gene: TRBV6-1; CDR3nt: TGTGCCAGCAGTGAAGCGGAAGGACAGGGGTCCGAGCAGTACTTC; CDR3aa: CASSEAEGQGSEQYF
abundance: -; d_gene: -; j_gene: TRBJ2-1; v_gene: TRBV30; CDR3nt: TGTGCCTGGAGTCTGGGGGCCTACAATGAGCAGTTCTTC; CDR3aa: CAWSLGAYNEQFF
abundance: -; d_gene: -; j_gene: TRBJ1-4; v_gene: TRBV9; CDR3nt: TGTGCCAGCAGCGTATCTACCAGGGACGTACGAAATGAAAAACTGTTTTTT; CDR3aa: CASSVSTRDVRNEKLFF
abundance: -; d_gene: -; j_gene: TRBJ1-2; v_gene: TRBV19; CDR3nt: TGTGCCAGTGCCCGGGACGAACAATATGGCTACACCTTC; CDR3aa: CASARDEQYGYTF
abundance: few; d_gene: -; j_gene: TRBJ1-3; v_gene: TRBV15; CDR3nt: TGTGCCACCAGCAGAGGAGGACTCCTAGGGGCCCACACCATATATTTT; CDR3aa: CATSRGGLLGAHTIYF
abundance: once; d_gene: -; j_gene: TRBJ2-1; v_gene: TRBV1; CDR3nt: TGCGCCAGCAGCCTAACCCAACAGGGGGTGGGGGAGCAGTTCTTC; CDR3aa: CASSLTQQGVGEQFF
abundance: once; d_gene: -; j_gene: TRBJ1-1; v_gene: TRBV14; CDR3nt: TGTGCCAGCAGCCAAGAGCGGCCCGTGGCTTTCTTT; CDR3aa: CASSQERPVAFF
abundance: -; d_gene: -; j_gene: TRBJ1-1; v_gene: TRBV10-1; CDR3nt: TGCGCCAGCAGTGAGGGGAACACTGAAGCTTTCTTT; CDR3aa: CASSEGNTEAFF
abundance: -; d_gene: TRBD1; j_gene: TRBJ2-1; v_gene: TRBV6-8; CDR3nt: TGTGCCAGCAGTTACTCAGGGACAGGGGGCTGGTACAATGAGCAGTTCTTC; CDR3aa: CASSYSGTGGWYNEQFF
abundance: once; d_gene: -; j_gene: TRBJ1-2; v_gene: TRBV28; CDR3nt: TGTGCCAGCAGTTTATGGCAGGTCTATGGCTACACCTTC; CDR3aa: CASSLWQVYGYTF
abundance: few; d_gene: TRBD1; j_gene: TRBJ2-6; v_gene: TRBV18; CDR3nt: TGTGCCAGCTCACCGGGACAGGGGTCTGGGGCCAACGTCCTGACTTTC; CDR3aa: CASSPGQGSGANVLTF
abundance: -; d_gene: -; j_gene: TRBJ1-1; v_gene: TRBV11-3; CDR3nt: TGTGCCAGCAGCTTGGTGGGCAGGGGCCTGAACACTGAAGCTTTCTTT; CDR3aa: CASSLVGRGLNTEAFF
abundance: -; d_gene: -; j_gene: TRBJ2-7; v_gene: TRBV11-3; CDR3nt: TGTGCCAGCAGCTTAGAAGTTTGGGCAGGGGCTCGCGAGCAGTACTTC; CDR3aa: CASSLEVWAGAREQYF
abundance: -; d_gene: -; j_gene: TRBJ1-2; v_gene: TRBV25-1; CDR3nt: TGTGCCAGCAGTGAATCCCGGACGTATGGCTACACCTTC; CDR3aa: CASSESRTYGYTF
abundance: -; d_gene: TRBD1; j_gene: TRBJ2-1; v_gene: TRBV12-5; CDR3nt: TGTGCCAGCAACATTTACGCCCTGGGGGGGACAGGGAATACGAATGAGCAGTTCTTC; CDR3aa: CASNIYALGGTGNTNEQFF
abundance: -; d_gene: -; j_gene: TRBJ2-5; v_gene: TRBV6-8; CDR3nt: TGTGCCAGCAGGGACTGGTACCAAGAGACCCAGTACTTC; CDR3aa: CASRDWYQETQYF
abundance: -; d_gene: TRBD2; j_gene: TRBJ2-3; v_gene: TRBV15; CDR3nt: TGTGCCACCAGCAGAGTGCTAGCGGGGGGATCAGATACGCAGTATTTT; CDR3aa: CATSRVLAGGSDTQYF
abundance: -; d_gene: -; j_gene: TRBJ2-1; v_gene: TRBV11-3; CDR3nt: TGTGCCAGCAGCCCCGGGACATCCCAGGGTGAGCAGTTCTTC; CDR3aa: CASSPGTSQGEQFF
abundance: -; d_gene: -; j_gene: TRBJ2-1; v_gene: TRBV12-5; CDR3nt: TGTGCTAGTGGCCCCGGGACGCCCCCGGGCCATGAGCAGTTCTTC; CDR3aa: CASGPGTPPGHEQFF
abundance: -; d_gene: -; j_gene: TRBJ1-5; v_gene: TRBV7-5; CDR3nt: TGTGCCAGCAGCCCTTGGGGTGGCAATCAGCCCCAGCATTTT; CDR3aa: CASSPWGGNQPQHF
abundance: -; d_gene: -; j_gene: TRBJ1-1; v_gene: TRBV19; CDR3nt: TGTGCCAGTAGTATAGATCGGGACCCCAGGGTAGGGAAAGAAGCTTTCTTT; CDR3aa: CASSIDRDPRVGKEAFF
abundance: -; d_gene: -; j_gene: TRBJ1-5; v_gene: TRBV11-1; CDR3nt: TGTGCCAGCAGCCCCCGGGGCTATAGCAATCAGCCCCAGCATTTT; CDR3aa: CASSPRGYSNQPQHF
abundance: few; d_gene: -; j_gene: TRBJ2-1; v_gene: TRBV14; CDR3nt: TGTGCCAGCAGCCAAGTCCCCCAAGGGGGGCAGTTCTTC; CDR3aa: CASSQVPQGGQFF
abundance: few; d_gene: -; j_gene: TRBJ2-7; v_gene: TRBV15; CDR3nt: TGTGCCACCACCCCGGGGGAGGGGGCCTACGAGCAGTACTTC; CDR3aa: CATTPGEGAYEQYF
abundance: -; d_gene: -; j_gene: TRBJ1-5; v_gene: TRBV23-1; CDR3nt: TGCGCCAGCAGTCAATCGGCCAGGACAGACCCTTGGAGCAATCAGCCCCAGCATTTT; CDR3aa: CASSQSARTDPWSNQPQHF
abundance: -; d_gene: TRBD2; j_gene: TRBJ2-4; v_gene: TRBV10-1; CDR3nt: TGCGCCAGCAGCCCGGGGGGCATTCAGTACTTC; CDR3aa: CASSPGGIQYF
abundance: -; d_gene: TRBD1; j_gene: TRBJ1-1; v_gene: TRBV28; CDR3nt: TGTGCCAGCAGACTGAACAGGGGAGGGAACACTGAAGCTTTCTTT; CDR3aa: CASRLNRGGNTEAFF
abundance: few; d_gene: TRBD1; j_gene: TRBJ2-4; v_gene: TRBV6-8; CDR3nt: TGTGCCAGCAGGGAGACAGGGGTGGCCAAAAACATTCAGTACTTC; CDR3aa: CASRETGVAKNIQYF
abundance: -; d_gene: -; j_gene: TRBJ2-5; v_gene: TRBV14; CDR3nt: TGTGCCAGCAGCCAAGATCGTGGGCTCCCCGGGGAGACCCAGTACTTC; CDR3aa: CASSQDRGLPGETQYF
abundance: -; d_gene: -; j_gene: TRBJ1-2; v_gene: TRBV19; CDR3nt: TGTGCCAGCAGGGGCGGGACTGCTAACTATGGCTACACCTTC; CDR3aa: CASRGGTANYGYTF
abundance: -; d_gene: -; j_gene: TRBJ2-7; v_gene: TRBV30; CDR3nt: TGTGCAAGGGGGGCCTCCTACGAGCAGTACTTC; CDR3aa: CARGASYEQYF
abundance: -; d_gene: -; j_gene: TRBJ2-1; v_gene: TRBV19; CDR3nt: TGTGCCAGTAGTATGGTACAGGGACCCTACAATGAGCAGTTCTTC; CDR3aa: CASSMVQGPYNEQFF
abundance: -; d_gene: -; j_gene: TRBJ1-6; v_gene: TRBV11-3; CDR3nt: TGTGCCAGCAGCTTGATTGGTGGCAGGGATAATTCACCCCTCCACTTT; CDR3aa: CASSLIGGRDNSPLHF
abundance: -; d_gene: -; j_gene: TRBJ1-2; v_gene: TRBV29-1; CDR3nt: TGCAGCGGACTAACAGGGCTCTATGGCTACACCTTC; CDR3aa: CSGLTGLYGYTF
abundance: -; d_gene: -; j_gene: TRBJ2-5; v_gene: TRBV7-8; CDR3nt: TGTGCCAGCGGACGAGGGCCGGCGGAGACCCAGTACTTC; CDR3aa: CASGRGPAETQYF
abundance: -; d_gene: -; j_gene: TRBJ1-3; v_gene: TRBV9; CDR3nt: TGTGCCAGCAGGGCAGGGTTCTCAGGAAACACCATATATTTT; CDR3aa: CASRAGFSGNTIYF
abundance: -; d_gene: -; j_gene: TRBJ2-5; v_gene: TRBV15; CDR3nt: TGTGCCACCAGCATCCCAAGGAGGGGAGAGACCCAGTACTTC; CDR3aa: CATSIPRRGETQYF
abundance: once; d_gene: -; j_gene: TRBJ1-1; v_gene: TRBV11-3; CDR3nt: TGTGCCAGCAGCCTAATAGCCGGAAGCACTGAAGCTTTCTTT; CDR3aa: CASSLIAGSTEAFF
abundance: -; d_gene: -; j_gene: TRBJ1-1; v_gene: TRBV10-2; CDR3nt: TGCGCCAGCAGTGAAAACCGGGCCTGGGGGCCGGAAGCTTTCTTT; CDR3aa: CASSENRAWGPEAFF
abundance: once; d_gene: TRBD2; j_gene: TRBJ2-1; v_gene: TRBV11-3; CDR3nt: TGTGCCAGCAGCTTATCCCTACTAGCGGGAGACTACAATGAGCAGTTCTTC; CDR3aa: CASSLSLLAGDYNEQFF
abundance: -; d_gene: -; j_gene: TRBJ1-1; v_gene: TRBV6-8; CDR3nt: TGTGCCAGCAGACCCGACAGGTCTGAAGCTTTCTTT; CDR3aa: CASRPDRSEAFF
abundance: -; d_gene: -; j_gene: TRBJ1-2; v_gene: TRBV30; CDR3nt: TGTGCCTGGAGTGTACTGGGCCGTAAACTCTATGGCTACACCTTC; CDR3aa: CAWSVLGRKLYGYTF
abundance: -; d_gene: -; j_gene: TRBJ2-1; v_gene: TRBV15; CDR3nt: TGTGCCACCAGCAGAGATGGTGTTTGGCGGGGCTACAATGAGCAGTTCTTC; CDR3aa: CATSRDGVWRGYNEQFF